A selection of T cell receptor beta chains follows, all from one sample in a study of cytomegalovirus exposure and HLA in healthy donors. Sequencing used immunoSEQ multiplex PCR; TCRdb keeps in-frame clones, though not all of them. The sample has over 90,000 clones, around 65% seen once. Sequences were obtained from PBMCs. These receptors came from a woman aged 50 to 60 in good health and CMV-seronegative. The CDR3 runs from the conserved cysteine through the conserved F or W. D genes are given only for firm matches. The size entry is marked missing in some rows and otherwise reads once, few, many or a size class.

>NA|TRBV6-1|TRBJ2-3|NA
CASAQRFGTDTQYF
TGTGCCAGCGCGCAACGGTTCGGCACAGATACGCAGTATTTT
>NA|TRBV19|TRBJ2-1|NA
CASSRGPSYNEQFF
TGTGCCAGTAGTAGGGGGCCCTCCTACAATGAGCAGTTCTTC
>few|TRBV4-3|TRBJ2-3|TRBD2
CASSQGGRATDTQYF
TGCGCCAGCAGCCAAGGCGGGAGGGCGACAGATACGCAGTATTTT
>NA|TRBV10-2|TRBJ2-1|NA
CASGLAEPEQFF
TGCGCCAGCGGTCTTGCGGAACCTGAGCAGTTCTTC
>NA|TRBV5-4|TRBJ1-4|NA
CASSQKTGSRDEKLFF
TGTGCCAGCAGTCAAAAAACAGGGAGTAGGGATGAAAAACTGTTTTTT
>NA|TRBV27|TRBJ2-1|TRBD2
CASSFFRREGPLSYNEQFF
TGTGCCAGCAGTTTTTTTCGGCGGGAGGGCCCACTCTCCTACAATGAGCAGTTCTTC
>NA|TRBV5-8|TRBJ1-1|NA
CASSTGLGGGLQAFF
TGTGCCAGCAGCACTGGTTTGGGAGGCGGCTTGCAAGCTTTCTTT
>once|TRBV19|TRBJ1-3|NA
CASSISPPPRGGSGNTIYF
TGTGCCAGTAGTATCTCTCCCCCCCCTCGAGGAGGATCTGGAAACACCATATATTTT
>NA|TRBV7-8|TRBJ2-7|NA
CASRLGEVSSYEQYF
TGTGCCAGCAGACTAGGGGAGGTTAGCTCCTACGAGCAGTACTTC
>NA|TRBV19|TRBJ2-2|NA
CATRQAGELFF
TGTGCCACTAGACAGGCCGGGGAGCTGTTTTTT
>NA|TRBV30|TRBJ2-1|NA
CAVDGGHYNEQFF
TGTGCCGTGGACGGGGGTCACTACAATGAGCAGTTCTTC
>NA|TRBV29-1|TRBJ2-5|NA
CSVELFGGTSPETQYF
TGCAGCGTCGAACTTTTCGGGGGAACCTCTCCAGAGACCCAGTACTTC
>once|TRBV7-3|TRBJ2-1|NA
CASSLGLGDGEQFF
TGTGCCAGCAGCTTAGGGCTAGGGGATGGTGAGCAGTTCTTC
>NA|TRBV7-8|TRBJ1-4|TRBD1
CASSYRQGGEKLFF
TGTGCCAGCAGCTACCGACAGGGGGGAGAAAAACTGTTTTTT
>few|TRBV28|TRBJ2-5|NA
CASHRTTGETQYF
TGTGCCAGCCACAGGACCACAGGGGAGACCCAGTACTTC
>NA|TRBV15|TRBJ2-7|TRBD2
CATSRERASGTHEQYF
TGTGCCACCAGCAGAGAACGGGCTAGCGGAACTCACGAGCAGTACTTC
>once|TRBV25-1|TRBJ2-1|NA
CASSEYTRNYNEQFF
TGTGCCAGCAGTGAATATACTAGAAACTACAATGAGCAGTTCTTC
>NA|TRBV6-1|TRBJ2-7|NA
CASKGGRGRAYEQYF
TGTGCCAGCAAGGGGGGCCGAGGGAGGGCATACGAGCAGTACTTC
>NA|TRBV5-1|TRBJ1-1|NA
CASSLARTASSTEAFF
TGCGCCAGCAGCTTGGCCCGGACAGCATCATCCACTGAAGCTTTCTTT
>NA|TRBV27|TRBJ2-1|NA
CASSFAGSPQNEQFF
TGTGCCAGCAGTTTTGCGGGCTCGCCTCAAAATGAGCAGTTCTTC
>NA|TRBV6-5|TRBJ1-1|NA
CASSPLSSGNTEAFF
TGTGCCAGCAGTCCGTTGTCGTCGGGAAACACTGAAGCTTTCTTT
>once|TRBV15|TRBJ1-5|NA
CATSRGPQGNNQPQHF
TGTGCCACCAGCAGAGGTCCACAGGGAAACAATCAGCCCCAGCATTTT
>NA|TRBV7-8|TRBJ1-2|NA
CASSLGQGIGGYTF
TGTGCCAGCAGCTTAGGCCAGGGGATAGGTGGCTACACCTTC
>once|TRBV19|TRBJ2-6|TRBD1
CASKTGPSSGANVLTF
TGTGCCAGTAAGACAGGGCCAAGCTCTGGGGCCAACGTCCTGACTTTC
>NA|TRBV25-1|TRBJ2-1|TRBD1
CASSEYGTGTNEQFF
TGTGCCAGCAGTGAATATGGGACAGGAACCAATGAGCAGTTCTTC
>NA|TRBV25-1|TRBJ1-1|NA
CASSEGLMNTEAFF
TGTGCCAGCAGTGAGGGCCTCATGAACACTGAAGCTTTCTTT
>once|TRBV7-7|TRBJ2-1|NA
CASSGGSNEQFF
TGTGCCAGCAGCGGGGGGTCCAATGAGCAGTTCTTC
>once|TRBV29-1|TRBJ2-7|NA
CSVVGHLTYEQYF
TGCAGCGTTGTGGGGCACCTTACCTACGAGCAGTACTTC
>NA|TRBV10-3|TRBJ1-6|NA
CAISDPGVGSPLHF
TGTGCCATCAGTGATCCAGGGGTAGGCTCACCCCTCCACTTT